Following are 27 T cell receptor beta chains from one sample sequenced in a study of CD8+ T cells in alopecia areata (dated by TCRdb to the late 2010s). Libraries were built with the immunoSEQ multiplex PCR assay. To provide template for TCR sequencing, every sample had RNA extracted and reverse transcribed into cDNA. The table was pulled from immuneACCESS by TCRdb, which kept in-frame rearrangements only. Such tables lose some clones; where checked, under half of the loss comes from unresolved V genes, and the rest has no known cause. The sample includes around 200,000 clones, with less than 70% observed a single time. The ten largest clones capture 10% to 13% of the sample. The time point label corresponds to: about 5 months on oral tofacitinib. The treatment or condition tag for this specimen amounts to: oral pan-JAK inhibitor, 5-10 mg twice daily. Sequenced here: CD8+ T cells sorted from blood, sampled at week 24, from a patient treated with tofacitinib. These receptor sequences come from a human donor with alopecia areata.

A few counts support this clone. The rearrangement joins TRBV25-1 to TRBJ2-2; D possibly corresponds to TRBD2 (5 bases). This CDR3 has 16 amino acids. V was cut by 6 bases and J by 6 bases, with 20 bases left in between. The germline V gene encodes CDR1 MGHDK and CDR2 SYGVNS. CDR3 residues: CASSAERTNGAGELFF. For the CDR3, the DNA is TGTGCCAGCAGCGCTGAAAGGACCAACGGGGCCGGGGAGCTGTTTTTT.

In regard to this clone: The same CDR3 arises from other DNA sequences in this sample as well. The V gene is TRBV30, the J gene TRBJ1-1, with D unclear. This CDR3 has 12 residues. The germline gives CDR1 GTSNPN, CDR2 SVGIG (reference sequence). Trimming shortened V by 0 bases and J by 5 bases, and 7 bases separated the two germline ends. CDR3: CAWSVSGTEAFF. CDR3 nucleotide sequence: TGTGCCTGGAGTGTATCCGGGACTGAAGCTTTCTTT.

The rearrangement uses TRBV29-1 and TRBJ1-2; D may be TRBD1 (5 bases). Germline assignment: CDR1 SQVTM and CDR2 ANQGSEA. This CDR3 is 14 amino acids long. Trimming removed 4 bases at V and 5 bases at J, with 17 bases between. CDR3 nucleotides: TGCAGCGTTGTCGAGTCCGACAGAATGTATGGCTACACCTTC. Its translation is CSVVESDRMYGYTF.

The chain is built from TRBV5-1 and TRBJ1-2; possibly TRBD1 for D (5 bases). The germline V gene has CDR1 SGHRS and CDR2 YFSETQ. The CDR3 sequence is 13 residues long. The V end lost 7 bases, the J end lost 1 base, and 11 bases lay between the germline ends. Written as DNA, the CDR3 is TGCGCCAGCTTCTCAGGGAGTAACTATGGCTACACCTTC. As protein: CASFSGSNYGYTF.

The chain carries TRBV30 and TRBJ2-3; 9 bases line up with TRBD2. The CDR3 extends over 15 amino acids. Trimming took 2 bases from V and 2 from J; bases not matched to a gene: 5. Germline lookup yields CDR1 GTSNPN and CDR2 SVGIG (reference sequence). Here the CDR3 DNA reads TGTGCCTGGAGTCGGCGGGGGGGCTCCACAGATACGCAGTATTTT. This sequence encodes CAWSRRGGSTDTQYF.

CDR3 DNA: TGTGCCACCAAAGCTAGCGGGACTAGCACAGATACGCAGTATTTT. It yields the protein CATKASGTSTDTQYF. The chain couples TRBV15 to TRBJ2-3, with 9 nucleotides matching TRBD2. The CDR3 totals 15 residues. J gave up 0 bases and V 7 bases, and 5 bases lay outside the gene matches. Germline V gene sequence: CDR1 LNHNV, CDR2 YYDKDF (reference sequence).

The rearrangement links TRBV9 to TRBJ1-1; D unresolved. The germline CDR1 and CDR2 sequences are SGDLS and YYNGEE. The ends were cut back, 4 bases at V and 3 bases at J, with 16 bases in the middle. The CDR3 extends over 15 amino acids. The CDR3 spells CASSPGLGLDTEAFF. The CDR3 DNA reads TGTGCCAGCAGCCCCGGGTTAGGGCTGGACACTGAAGCTTTCTTT.

The sample holds many counts of this clone. The chain uses TRBV2 and TRBJ1-2, with D unclear. Deletions cut 7 bases from V and 2 bases from J, with 14 bases between. The CDR3 runs 14 residues. Germline V gene sequence: CDR1 SNHLY, CDR2 FYNNEI. CDR3 DNA sequence: TGTGCCAGCACCCCGACGGAAACGAACTATGGCTACACCTTC. It is translated as CASTPTETNYGYTF.

V gene TRBV10-3 combines with J gene TRBJ1-1, with a tentative D call TRBD1 (5 bases). V was shortened by 10 bases and J by 0 bases, with 15 bases between the two germline ends. Germline V lookup: CDR1 ENHRY, CDR2 SYGVKD. The CDR3 runs 14 residues. CDR3 amino acids: CASRDGAMNTEAFF. The DNA of the CDR3 is TGTGCCAGCCGGGACGGCGCTATGAACACTGAAGCTTTCTTT.

This clone appeared a few times. The chain recombines TRBV5-1 with TRBJ2-1, with 8 bases lining up with TRBD2. V lost 2 bases to trimming and J lost 1 base; unmatched junction nucleotides: 5. The germline gives CDR1 SGHRS, CDR2 YFSETQ. The CDR3 spans 16 residues. Written as DNA, the CDR3 is TGCGCCAGCAGCTTTGAGACTAGCGTTTCCTACAATGAGCAGTTCTTC. It specifies CASSFETSVSYNEQFF.

This chain uses TRBV9 with TRBJ2-2; no firm D call. Deletions cut 3 bases from V and 5 bases from J, with 11 bases between. The germline V gene encodes CDR1 SGDLS and CDR2 YYNGEE. The CDR3 extends over 14 amino acids. CDR3 sequence: CASSGTADTGELFF. CDR3 bases: TGTGCCAGCAGCGGCACAGCTGATACCGGGGAGCTGTTTTTT.

Only a few counts were recorded for this clone. The chain links TRBV14 to TRBJ2-1; D may be TRBD2 (6 bases). Germline values: CDR1 SGHDN, CDR2 FVKESK. The CDR3 is 17 residues long. With 0 bases removed from V and 5 bases from J, the gap between germline ends came to 17 bases. The CDR3 loop is CASSQDTGGKYDNEQFF. As DNA, the CDR3 is TGTGCCAGCAGCCAAGATACTGGAGGGAAATATGACAATGAGCAGTTCTTC.

This clone came up once. The chain is built from TRBV5-1 and TRBJ2-7, with D perhaps matching TRBD2 (5 bases). The CDR3 has 13 residues. From germline, CDR1 is SGHRS and CDR2 YFSETQ. V gave up 4 bases and J gave up 2 bases, with 10 bases separating them. The chain's CDR3 is CASSPGLTYEQYF. The CDR3 DNA follows: TGCGCCAGCAGCCCCGGACTTACCTACGAGCAGTACTTC.

This clone has only a few counts. This chain uses TRBV29-1 with TRBJ1-2, with TRBD1 matching over 10 bases. Germline V gives CDR1 SQVTM, CDR2 ANQGSEA. The length of the CDR3 is 13 residues. V lost 7 bases, J lost 4 bases, and 6 bases stayed unmatched. The CDR3 protein is CSAPGQGTYGYTF. DNA for the CDR3: TGCAGCGCACCGGGACAGGGGACCTATGGCTACACCTTC.

The chain couples TRBV30 to TRBJ2-6, with D tentatively TRBD2 (5 bases). The CDR3 runs to 17 residues. The germline gives CDR1 GTSNPN, CDR2 SVGIG (reference sequence). Trimming took off 3 bases at V and 1 base at J, with 16 bases between the two ends. CDR3 sequence reads: CAWRPGIPGSGANVLTF. In DNA, the CDR3 is TGTGCCTGGAGACCCGGAATTCCGGGGTCTGGGGCCAACGTCCTGACTTTC.

The gene calls are TRBV6-4 and TRBJ2-3; 8 bases are shared with TRBD2. Germline V gene sequence: CDR1 MRHNA, CDR2 SNTAGT. This CDR3 is built from 15 residues. The V and J ends lost 3 bases and 3 bases, in that order; junction bases with no gene match: 5. CDR3 sequence reads: CASSDPRGGTDTQYF. As DNA, the CDR3 is TGTGCCAGCAGTGATCCCCGGGGGGGGACAGATACGCAGTATTTT.

This clone was seen a handful of times. The chain has TRBV29-1 and TRBJ2-7; no definite D call. The CDR3 extends over 13 amino acids. From germline, CDR1 is SQVTM and CDR2 ANQGSEA. The germline V and J ends were trimmed by 3 bases and 0 bases, with 9 bases remaining between them. CDR3 coding DNA: TGCAGCGTTGAGGATCAAGACTCCTACGAGCAGTACTTC. The encoded protein is CSVEDQDSYEQYF.

The genes are TRBV2 and TRBJ2-3, with D perhaps matching TRBD2 (6 bases). From germline, CDR1 is SNHLY and CDR2 FYNNEI. This CDR3 spans 15 amino acids. V lost 11 bases and J 2 bases, leaving 20 bases between the germline ends. The CDR3 DNA reads TGTGCCTTACTAACGAGGGCGGGGTACACAGATACGCAGTATTTT. It translates to CALLTRAGYTDTQYF.

The gene calls are TRBV10-3 and TRBJ1-1; 8 bases are a match to TRBD1. After removal of 6 bases from V and 2 bases from J, the junction contained 2 bases not matched to a gene. CDR1 is ENHRY, CDR2 SYGVKD, per germline. The CDR3 runs 13 residues. The DNA of the CDR3 is TGTGCCATCAGCAGGGGGCTTAACACTGAAGCTTTCTTT. Amino acids: CAISRGLNTEAFF.

This clone showed up just a few times. This chain joins TRBV7-9 and TRBJ2-2; the match to TRBD2 covers 9 bases. The J segment lost 2 bases and the V segment lost 5 bases, leaving 12 bases of the junction unmatched. CDR1 is SEHNR, CDR2 FQNEAQ, per germline (reference sequence). The CDR3 extends over 18 amino acids. CDR3 sequence (DNA): TGTGCCAGCAGCCCGGCGGCGGGAGGGGGCGCAAACACCGGGGAGCTGTTTTTT. It encodes CASSPAAGGGANTGELFF.

This clone was recorded once. The V call is TRBV6-5, the J call TRBJ2-3; 8 nucleotides match TRBD1. Trimming removed 5 bases from V and 0 bases from J; junction bases left unmatched: 4. This CDR3 spans 15 amino acids. CDR1 MNHEY and CDR2 SVGAGI come from the germline V gene. The CDR3 loop is CASSPTGASTDTQYF. The CDR3 bases are TGTGCCAGCAGTCCGACAGGGGCGAGCACAGATACGCAGTATTTT.

The gene calls are TRBV25-1 and TRBJ2-2; D gene ambiguous. Per germline, CDR1 MGHDK and CDR2 SYGVNS. There are 14 residues in the CDR3. Trimming stripped 7 bases from V and 0 bases from J, with 9 bases between. The CDR3 sequence: CASTESTNTGELFF. The CDR3 coding sequence is TGTGCCAGCACCGAGTCGACGAACACCGGGGAGCTGTTTTTT.

The rearrangement links TRBV12-5 to TRBJ1-5; 9 nucleotides align to TRBD1. Germline CDR1 and CDR2: LGHNT and FRNRAP. The V gene end was trimmed by 4 bases and the J gene end by 4 bases; junction bases not matched to a gene: 5. This CDR3 is 15 amino acids long. The CDR3 loop reads CASGSGTGHNQPQHF. The DNA of the CDR3 is TGTGCTAGTGGTTCCGGGACAGGGCATAATCAGCCCCAGCATTTT.

The chain carries TRBV4-3 and TRBJ1-5; 8 bases are a match to TRBD1. Looked up from germline, CDR1 is LGHNA and CDR2 is YSLEER. J lost 4 bases, V lost 4 bases, and 3 bases had no gene match. This CDR3 comprises 14 residues. Here the CDR3 reads CASSLTGANQPQHF. As DNA, the CDR3 is TGCGCCAGCAGCCTGACAGGGGCGAATCAGCCCCAGCATTTT.

The J gene is TRBJ1-1, the V gene TRBV29-1; no clear D. Germline assignment: CDR1 SQVTM and CDR2 ANQGSEA. Trimming stripped 1 base from V and 6 bases from J, with 6 bases between. This CDR3 has 11 residues. The CDR3: CSVEAGPEAFF. CDR3 sequence (DNA): TGCAGCGTTGAAGCCGGCCCTGAAGCTTTCTTT.

This clone was picked up a small number of times. The V and J genes are TRBV7-9 and TRBJ2-7; possibly TRBD1 for D (6 bases). This CDR3 has 12 residues. Germline V lookup: CDR1 SEHNR, CDR2 FQNEAQ (reference sequence). Trimming cost V 4 bases and J 6 bases, with 10 bases left between them. The CDR3 bases are TGTGCCAGCAGCTCGACAGGTGGCGAGCAGTACTTC. Its translation is CASSSTGGEQYF.

The chain uses TRBV5-1 and TRBJ1-1, with no clear D. Trimming left V 4 bases short and J 8 bases short, with 12 bases between. In germline, CDR1 is SGHRS, CDR2 YFSETQ. The CDR3 runs to 12 residues. The CDR3, as DNA: TGCGCCAGCAGCAGTGGTTCGGCCGAAGCTTTCTTT. Amino acids: CASSSGSAEAFF.